These 18 T cell receptor beta chains were all obtained from the same sample, sequenced in a study of blood T cells in healthy people across ages. The second PCR ran roughly 7 to 11 cycles with a sample-barcoded 5' primer and J-beta primers. Each CDR3 protein is one row after TCRdb ran MiXCR on the 5' RACE reads. Among under 2,000,000 distinct CDR3 sequences, less than 50% were seen once, and the ten largest hold approximately 2.1%. Sample: blood. These receptors all stem from a woman in her 40s in good health.

J is TRBJ2-5 and V is TRBV14; D might be TRBD1 (6 bases). The CDR3 is 14 amino acids. Trimming stripped 2 bases from V and 7 bases from J, with 14 bases between. CDR1 is SGHDN and CDR2 is FVKESK in the germline V gene. The CDR3 reads CASSQRGGSGTQYF. In DNA form, the CDR3 reads TGTGCCAGCAGCCAAAGAGGGGGATCGGGGACCCAGTACTTC.

The V gene is TRBV20-1, the J gene TRBJ2-7; 7 bases map to TRBD1. This CDR3 is built from 13 residues. Germline loops: CDR1 DFQATT, CDR2 SNEGSKA (reference sequence). V was clipped by 6 bases and J by 7 bases; unmatched bases: 12. The CDR3 loop reads CSATGTDLLEQYF. The CDR3 nucleotides are TGCAGTGCAACCGGGACAGACCTTTTGGAGCAGTACTTC.

This clonotype was found once. CDR3 loop: CASSQSGGAMYTDTQYF. Here the CDR3 DNA reads TGTGCCAGCAGCCAAAGCGGGGGGGCAATGTATACAGATACGCAGTATTTT. The chain has TRBV28 and TRBJ2-3; 10 nucleotides agree with TRBD2. CDR1 is MDHEN and CDR2 is SYDVKM in the germline V gene. The CDR3 contains 17 residues. The trim removed 6 bases at V and 3 bases at J, leaving 12 bases unmatched.

This chain connects TRBV4-1 to TRBJ1-6, with D possibly TRBD1 on 5 matching bases. The CDR3 sequence is 15 residues long. The germline V gene has CDR1 MGHRA and CDR2 YSYEKL. V lost 1 base, J lost 10 bases, and 14 bases lay in between. The CDR3 sequence: CASSQGPRVGSPLHF. The CDR3 nucleotides read TGCGCCAGCAGCCAAGGCCCCAGGGTAGGGTCACCCCTCCACTTT.

This clonotype showed up just once. The chain links TRBV7-9 to TRBJ2-3; tentative D call: TRBD2 (6 bases). Germline CDR1 reads SEHNR; CDR2 reads FQNEAQ (reference sequence). There are 13 residues in the CDR3. V was clipped by 8 bases and J by 4 bases, with 13 bases between them. The CDR3: CASCAGGADTQYF. CDR3 sequence (DNA): TGTGCCAGCTGCGCCGGGGGAGCAGATACGCAGTATTTT.

This clonotype was seen a few times. The chain links TRBV20-1 to TRBJ2-1, with 7 bases lining up with TRBD2. Germline V gene lookup returns CDR1 DFQATT and CDR2 SNEGSKA (reference sequence). V lost 5 bases and J lost 8; bases outside the gene matches: 9. The CDR3 is 13 residues long. The DNA for the CDR3 is TGCAGTGCTGTAGCGGGCGGTTGGGATGAGCAGTTCTTC. Its protein product is CSAVAGGWDEQFF.

V usage is TRBV5-4 and J usage is TRBJ2-6; D is unclear. The CDR3 consists of 16 residues. Germline CDR1 SGHNT, CDR2 YYREEE (reference sequence). The ends were cut back, 4 bases at V and 0 bases at J, with 11 bases in the middle. The CDR3 loop reads CASSTGPSSGANVLTF. In DNA form, the CDR3 reads TGTGCCAGCAGCACTGGTCCGAGCTCTGGGGCCAACGTCCTGACTTTC.

In DNA, the CDR3 is TGTGCCAGCAGTTTTGGGACGCGGGGGGAAAACAATGAGCAGTTCTTC. Encoded protein: CASSFGTRGENNEQFF. The genes are TRBV12-3 or TRBV12-4 and TRBJ2-1; 8 nucleotides match TRBD2. The J segment lost 5 bases and the V segment lost 3 bases, leaving 9 bases of the junction unmatched. This CDR3 region has 16 residues.

The V and J genes are TRBV6-2 or TRBV6-3 and TRBJ2-6; TRBD2 matches 11 bases. The germline gives CDR1 MNHEY, CDR2 SVGEGT. The CDR3 is 17 residues long. V lost 6 bases, J lost 1 base, and 5 bases stayed unmatched. The CDR3 region has the DNA TGTGCCAGCAGCTGGACTAGCGGGTGGTCTGGGGCCAACGTCCTGACTTTC. Protein product: CASSWTSGWSGANVLTF.

The sample holds a few counts of this clonotype. The V and J genes are TRBV7-2 and TRBJ2-3; possibly TRBD1 for D (6 bases). Germline lookup yields CDR1 SGHTA and CDR2 FQGNSA. The length of the CDR3 is 15 residues. V was pared by 2 bases and J by 3 bases, with 12 bases between. The CDR3 DNA follows: TGTGCCAGCAGCTTAAAACAGGGAATTACAGATACGCAGTATTTT. This codes for CASSLKQGITDTQYF.

The CDR3 is CSARGLTGQGAYGYTF. The CDR3 DNA reads TGCAGTGCTAGAGGATTGACGGGACAGGGGGCCTATGGCTACACCTTC. The chain has TRBV20-1 and TRBJ1-2; 12 bases are a match to TRBD1. Germline V gives CDR1 DFQATT, CDR2 SNEGSKA (reference sequence). The CDR3 is 16 residues long. V lost 1 base and J lost 4; bases outside the gene matches: 7.

The chain has TRBV6-2 or TRBV6-3 and TRBJ2-1; 10 nucleotides agree with TRBD2. With 4 bases clipped from V and 6 bases from J, the junction kept 6 bases outside the gene matches. This CDR3 spans 15 amino acids. The germline gives CDR1 MNHEY, CDR2 SVGEGT. CDR3 sequence reads: CASSWKRGGPNEQFF. CDR3 coding DNA: TGTGCCAGCAGTTGGAAGCGGGGGGGCCCCAATGAGCAGTTCTTC.

The CDR3 sequence is CASSRNSGGALLSERYF. The CDR3 coding sequence is TGTGCCAGCAGCCGAAACAGCGGGGGGGCCCTGCTAAGTGAGCGGTACTTC. This sequence joins TRBV4-2 and TRBJ2-5; 10 nucleotides agree with TRBD2. Germline trimming cut 4 bases from V and 13 bases from J; bases unmatched to any gene: 21. Germline V gives CDR1 LGHNA, CDR2 YNFKEQ. The CDR3 is made up of 17 amino acids.

The rearrangement links TRBV29-1 to TRBJ1-4; D not certain. This CDR3 has 15 residues. The germline gives CDR1 SQVTM, CDR2 ANQGSEA. The V gene lost 7 bases and the J gene lost 0 bases, with 15 bases spanning the gap. CDR3 DNA sequence: TGCAGCGCCGCCAGACTTTCTGCAACTAATGAAAAACTGTTTTTT. Residues: CSAARLSATNEKLFF.

This clonotype was observed at least ten times. In DNA form, the CDR3 reads TGTGCCAGCAGTTTGCGGGGGGCAGGTGAAAAACTGTTTTTT. Protein product: CASSLRGAGEKLFF. V gene TRBV12-3 or TRBV12-4 combines with J gene TRBJ1-4, with D tentatively TRBD1 (6 bases). CDR3 length: 14 amino acids. Trimming removed 3 bases at V and 7 bases at J, with 12 bases between.

This clonotype was counted a few times. The genes are TRBV3-1 and TRBJ2-7; the match to TRBD2 covers 9 bases. V lost 0 bases, J lost 7 bases, and 13 bases stayed unmatched. Per germline, CDR1 LGHDT and CDR2 YNNKEL (reference sequence). There are 17 residues in the CDR3. Here the CDR3 reads CASSQEGDGTSRNEQYF. The CDR3 bases are TGTGCCAGCAGCCAAGAAGGAGATGGGACTAGCAGGAATGAGCAGTACTTC.

In this sample, this clonotype turned up a few times. V usage is TRBV7-2 and J usage is TRBJ1-2; the match to TRBD1 covers 8 bases. The CDR3 sequence is 15 residues long. Germline CDR1 is SGHTA and CDR2 is FQGNSA. The ends lost 6 bases at V and 4 bases at J; junction bases unmatched: 10. The CDR3: CASSSHYGTGYGYTF. CDR3 DNA: TGTGCCAGCAGTTCCCATTACGGGACAGGCTATGGCTACACCTTC.

This clonotype was detected only a few times. This chain joins TRBV20-1 and TRBJ2-4; 10 nucleotides line up with TRBD1. Germline values: CDR1 DFQATT, CDR2 SNEGSKA (reference sequence). There are 17 residues in the CDR3. V gave up 6 bases and J gave up 8 bases; unmatched junction bases: 19. The CDR3 loop is CSARGQGEGVFGDIQYF. Written as DNA, the CDR3 is TGCAGTGCACGTGGACAGGGGGAAGGTGTGTTCGGGGACATTCAGTACTTC.